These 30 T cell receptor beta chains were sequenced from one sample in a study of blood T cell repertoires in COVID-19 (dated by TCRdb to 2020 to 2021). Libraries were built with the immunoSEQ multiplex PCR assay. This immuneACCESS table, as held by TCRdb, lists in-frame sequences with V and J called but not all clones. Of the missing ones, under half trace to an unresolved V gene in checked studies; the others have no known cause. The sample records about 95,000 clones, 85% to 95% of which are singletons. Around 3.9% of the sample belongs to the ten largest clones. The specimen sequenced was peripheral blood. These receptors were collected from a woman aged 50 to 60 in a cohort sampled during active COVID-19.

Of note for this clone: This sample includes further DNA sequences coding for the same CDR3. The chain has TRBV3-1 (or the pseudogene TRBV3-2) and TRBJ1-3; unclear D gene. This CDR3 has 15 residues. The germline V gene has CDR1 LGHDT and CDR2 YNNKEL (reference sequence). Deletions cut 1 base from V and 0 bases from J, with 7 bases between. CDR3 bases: TGTGCCAGCAGCCAAGTTCAGGTCTCTGGAAACACCATATATTTT. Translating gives CASSQVQVSGNTIYF.

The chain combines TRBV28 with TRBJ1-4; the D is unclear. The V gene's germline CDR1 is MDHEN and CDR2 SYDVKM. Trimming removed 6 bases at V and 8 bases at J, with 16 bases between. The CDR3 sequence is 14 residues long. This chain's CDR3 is CASSLGGREEKLFF. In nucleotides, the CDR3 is TGTGCCAGCAGCCTTGGTGGGCGGGAAGAAAAACTGTTTTTT.

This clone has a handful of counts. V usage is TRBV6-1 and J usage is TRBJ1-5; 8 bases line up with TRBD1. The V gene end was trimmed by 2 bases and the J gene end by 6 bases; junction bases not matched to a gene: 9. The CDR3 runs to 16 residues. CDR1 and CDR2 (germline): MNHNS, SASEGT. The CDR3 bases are TGTGCCAGCAGTGAAATGCAGGGGGCGCTTACTCAGCCCCAGCATTTT. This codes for CASSEMQGALTQPQHF.

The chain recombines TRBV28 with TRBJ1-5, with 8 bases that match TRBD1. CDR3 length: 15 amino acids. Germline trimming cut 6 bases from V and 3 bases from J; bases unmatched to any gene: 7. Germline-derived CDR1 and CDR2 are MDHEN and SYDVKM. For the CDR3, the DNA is TGTGCCAGCAGGCGACCCAGGGGGCTCAATCAGCCCCAGCATTTT. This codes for CASRRPRGLNQPQHF.

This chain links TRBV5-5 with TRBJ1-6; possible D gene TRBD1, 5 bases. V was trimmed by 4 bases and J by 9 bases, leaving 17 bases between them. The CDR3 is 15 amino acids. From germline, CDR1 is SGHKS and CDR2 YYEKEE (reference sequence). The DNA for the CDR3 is TGTGCCAGCAGCGTTTCGACAGACTCAGGTTCACCCCTCCACTTT. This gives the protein CASSVSTDSGSPLHF.

The CDR3 sequence: CASSHPITDTQYF. In DNA, the CDR3 is TGTGCCAGCAGCCACCCAATCACAGATACGCAGTATTTT. This chain joins TRBV4-2 and TRBJ2-3; D not resolved. V was pared by 3 bases and J by 2 bases, with 6 bases between. Germline V gene lookup returns CDR1 LGHNA and CDR2 YNFKEQ. This CDR3 comprises 13 residues.

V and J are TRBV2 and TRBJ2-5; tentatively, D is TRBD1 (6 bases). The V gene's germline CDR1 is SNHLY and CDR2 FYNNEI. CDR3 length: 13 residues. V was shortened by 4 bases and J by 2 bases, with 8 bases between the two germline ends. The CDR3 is CASSGQVQETQYF. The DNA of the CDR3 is TGTGCCAGCAGTGGACAGGTACAAGAGACCCAGTACTTC.

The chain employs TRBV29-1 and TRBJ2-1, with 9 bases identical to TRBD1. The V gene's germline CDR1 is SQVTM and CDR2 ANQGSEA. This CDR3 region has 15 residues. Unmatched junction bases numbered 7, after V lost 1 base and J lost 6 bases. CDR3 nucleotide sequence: TGCAGCGTTGAAGTCGACAGGGGGTCAGGCAATGAGCAGTTCTTC. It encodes CSVEVDRGSGNEQFF.

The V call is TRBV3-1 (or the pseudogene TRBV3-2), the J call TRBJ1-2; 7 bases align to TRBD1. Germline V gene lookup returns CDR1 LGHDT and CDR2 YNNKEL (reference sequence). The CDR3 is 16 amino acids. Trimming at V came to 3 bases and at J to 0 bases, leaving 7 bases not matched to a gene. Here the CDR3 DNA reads TGTGCCAGCAGCCAGGAAGGACAGGAGACTAACTATGGCTACACCTTC. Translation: CASSQEGQETNYGYTF.

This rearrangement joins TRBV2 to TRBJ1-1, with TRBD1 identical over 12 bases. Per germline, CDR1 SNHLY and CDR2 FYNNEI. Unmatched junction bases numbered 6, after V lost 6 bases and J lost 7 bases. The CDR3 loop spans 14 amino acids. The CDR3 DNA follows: TGTGCCAGCAGAGGGGACAGGGGGCGAATTGAAGCTTTCTTT. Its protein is CASRGDRGRIEAFF.

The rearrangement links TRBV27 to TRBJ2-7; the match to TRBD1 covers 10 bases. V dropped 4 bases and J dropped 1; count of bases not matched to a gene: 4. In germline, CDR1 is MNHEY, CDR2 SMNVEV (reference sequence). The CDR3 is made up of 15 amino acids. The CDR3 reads CASSSGTGVSYEQYF. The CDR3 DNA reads TGTGCCAGCAGTTCCGGGACAGGGGTTTCCTACGAGCAGTACTTC.

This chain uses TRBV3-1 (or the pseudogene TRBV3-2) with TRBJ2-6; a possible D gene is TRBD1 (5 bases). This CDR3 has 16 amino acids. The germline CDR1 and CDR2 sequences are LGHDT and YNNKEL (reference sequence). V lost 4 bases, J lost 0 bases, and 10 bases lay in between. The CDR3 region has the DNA TGTGCCAGCAGCCCCAGGGCAAGCTCTGGGGCCAACGTCCTGACTTTC. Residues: CASSPRASSGANVLTF.

The CDR3 here is CSVRKAAYEQYF. DNA of the CDR3: TGCAGCGTTCGTAAGGCGGCCTACGAGCAGTACTTC. V and J are TRBV29-1 and TRBJ2-7; D not resolved. CDR3 size: 12 residues. Trimming shortened V by 5 bases and J by 2 bases, and 10 bases separated the two germline ends. The germline V gene has CDR1 SQVTM and CDR2 ANQGSEA.

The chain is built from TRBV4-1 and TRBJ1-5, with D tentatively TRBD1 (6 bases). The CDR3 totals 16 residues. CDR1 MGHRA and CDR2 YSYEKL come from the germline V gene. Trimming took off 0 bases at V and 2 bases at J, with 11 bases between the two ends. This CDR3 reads CASSQEGGTGNQPQHF. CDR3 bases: TGCGCCAGCAGCCAAGAAGGGGGTACAGGCAATCAGCCCCAGCATTTT.

The CDR3 spells CSASPRSRGETQYF. CDR3 DNA sequence: TGCAGTGCTAGTCCACGAAGTAGGGGAGAGACCCAGTACTTC. The V gene is TRBV20-1, the J gene TRBJ2-5; D may be TRBD1 (5 bases). Per the germline V gene, CDR1 is DFQATT and CDR2 is SNEGSKA (reference sequence). CDR3 length: 14 residues. V was cut by 3 bases and J by 4 bases, with 15 bases left in between.

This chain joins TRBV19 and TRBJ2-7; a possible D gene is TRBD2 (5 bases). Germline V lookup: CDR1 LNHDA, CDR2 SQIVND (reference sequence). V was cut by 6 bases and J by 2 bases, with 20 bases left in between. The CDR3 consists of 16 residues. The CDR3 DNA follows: TGTGCCAGTAGCGCCCCCGGCGGAGGACTTCCCTACGAGCAGTACTTC. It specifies CASSAPGGGLPYEQYF.

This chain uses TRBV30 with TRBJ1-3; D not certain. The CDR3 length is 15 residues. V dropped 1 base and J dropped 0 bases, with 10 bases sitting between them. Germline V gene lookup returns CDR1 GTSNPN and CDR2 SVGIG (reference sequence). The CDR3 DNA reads TGTGCCTGGAGTGAAGGGAGTAGCTCTGGAAACACCATATATTTT. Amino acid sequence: CAWSEGSSSGNTIYF.

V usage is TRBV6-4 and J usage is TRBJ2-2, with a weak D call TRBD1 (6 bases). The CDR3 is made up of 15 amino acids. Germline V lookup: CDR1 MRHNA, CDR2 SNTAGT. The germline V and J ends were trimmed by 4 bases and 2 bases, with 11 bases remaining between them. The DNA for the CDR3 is TGTGCCAGCAGTGTAGAGGGACACAACACCGGGGAGCTGTTTTTT. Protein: CASSVEGHNTGELFF.

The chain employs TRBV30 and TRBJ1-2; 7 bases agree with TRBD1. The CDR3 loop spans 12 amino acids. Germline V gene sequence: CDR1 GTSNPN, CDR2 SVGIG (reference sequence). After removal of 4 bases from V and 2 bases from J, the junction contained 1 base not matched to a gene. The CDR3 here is CAWMGQNYGYTF. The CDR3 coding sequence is TGTGCCTGGATGGGACAGAACTATGGCTACACCTTC.

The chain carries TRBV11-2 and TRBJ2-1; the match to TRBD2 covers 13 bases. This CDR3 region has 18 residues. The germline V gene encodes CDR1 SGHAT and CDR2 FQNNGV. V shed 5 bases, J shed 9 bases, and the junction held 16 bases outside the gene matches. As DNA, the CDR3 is TGTGCCAGCAGCCGAACCGGGACTAGCGGGGTTCGGTTCGGTGAGCAGTTCTTC. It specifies CASSRTGTSGVRFGEQFF.

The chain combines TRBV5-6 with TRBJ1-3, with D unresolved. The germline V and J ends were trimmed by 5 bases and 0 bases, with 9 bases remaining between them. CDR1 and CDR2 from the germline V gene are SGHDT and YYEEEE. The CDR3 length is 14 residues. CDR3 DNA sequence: TGTGCCAGCAGGCGGCGGGCCTCTGGAAACACCATATATTTT. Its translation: CASRRRASGNTIYF. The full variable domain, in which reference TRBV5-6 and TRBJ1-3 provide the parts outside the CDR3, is DAGVTQSPTHLIKTRGQQVTLRCSPKSGHDTVSWYQQALGQGPQFIFQYYEEEERQRGNFPDRFSGHQFPNYSSELNVNALLLGDSALYLCASRRRASGNTIYFGEGSWLTVV.

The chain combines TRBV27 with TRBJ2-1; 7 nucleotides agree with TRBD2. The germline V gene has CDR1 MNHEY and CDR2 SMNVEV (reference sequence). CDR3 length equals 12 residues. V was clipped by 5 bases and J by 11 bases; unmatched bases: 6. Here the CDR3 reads CASSRYSGQQFF. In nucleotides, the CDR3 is TGTGCCAGCAGTCGCTATAGCGGGCAGCAGTTCTTC.

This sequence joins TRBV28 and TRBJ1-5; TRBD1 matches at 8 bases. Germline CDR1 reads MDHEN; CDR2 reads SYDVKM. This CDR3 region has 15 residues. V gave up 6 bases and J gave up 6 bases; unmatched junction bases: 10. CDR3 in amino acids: CASSRSGTGVQPQHF. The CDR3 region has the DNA TGTGCCAGCAGCCGGTCCGGGACAGGAGTTCAGCCCCAGCATTTT.

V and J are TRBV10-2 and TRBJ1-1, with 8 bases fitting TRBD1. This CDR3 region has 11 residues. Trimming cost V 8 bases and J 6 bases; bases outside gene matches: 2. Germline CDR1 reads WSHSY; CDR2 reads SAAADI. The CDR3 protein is CASGDRPEAFF. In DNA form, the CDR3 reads TGCGCCAGCGGGGACAGGCCTGAAGCTTTCTTT.

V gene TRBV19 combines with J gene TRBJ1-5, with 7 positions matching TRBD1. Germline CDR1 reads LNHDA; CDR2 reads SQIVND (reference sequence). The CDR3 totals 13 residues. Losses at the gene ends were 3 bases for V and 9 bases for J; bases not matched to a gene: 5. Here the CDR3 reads CASSMTGRRPQHF. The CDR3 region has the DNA TGTGCCAGTAGTATGACAGGGAGACGGCCCCAGCATTTT.

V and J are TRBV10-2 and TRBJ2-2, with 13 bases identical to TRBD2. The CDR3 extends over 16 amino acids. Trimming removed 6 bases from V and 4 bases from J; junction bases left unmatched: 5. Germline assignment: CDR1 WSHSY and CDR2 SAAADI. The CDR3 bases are TGCGCCAGCAGCCGGACTAGCGGGGGTCCCACCGGGGAGCTGTTTTTT. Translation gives CASSRTSGGPTGELFF.

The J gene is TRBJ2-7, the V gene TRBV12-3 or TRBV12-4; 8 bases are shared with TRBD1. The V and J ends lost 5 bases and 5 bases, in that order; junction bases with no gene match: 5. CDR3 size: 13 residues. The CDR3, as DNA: TGTGCCAGCAGTCCTGGACAGGGCCACGAGCAGTACTTC. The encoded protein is CASSPGQGHEQYF.

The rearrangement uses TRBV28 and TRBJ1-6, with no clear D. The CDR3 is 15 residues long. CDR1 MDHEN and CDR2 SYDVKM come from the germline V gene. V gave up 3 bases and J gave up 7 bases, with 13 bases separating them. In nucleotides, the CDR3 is TGTGCCAGCAGTTTTCCCGCCCGGAGCAATTCACCCCTCCACTTT. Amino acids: CASSFPARSNSPLHF.

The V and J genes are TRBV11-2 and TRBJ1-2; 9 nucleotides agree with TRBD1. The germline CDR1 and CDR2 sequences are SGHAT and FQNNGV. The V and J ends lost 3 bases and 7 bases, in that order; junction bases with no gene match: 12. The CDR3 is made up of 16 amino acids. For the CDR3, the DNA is TGTGCCAGCAGCTTGGGTCCGGGACAGGGTATGAGTGGCTACACCTTC. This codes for CASSLGPGQGMSGYTF.

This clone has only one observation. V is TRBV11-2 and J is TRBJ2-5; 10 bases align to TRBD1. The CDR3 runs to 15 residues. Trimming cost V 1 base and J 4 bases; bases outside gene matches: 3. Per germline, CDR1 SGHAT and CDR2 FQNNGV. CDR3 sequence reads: CASSLGQGAGETQYF. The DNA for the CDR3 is TGTGCCAGCAGCTTAGGACAGGGGGCGGGAGAGACCCAGTACTTC.